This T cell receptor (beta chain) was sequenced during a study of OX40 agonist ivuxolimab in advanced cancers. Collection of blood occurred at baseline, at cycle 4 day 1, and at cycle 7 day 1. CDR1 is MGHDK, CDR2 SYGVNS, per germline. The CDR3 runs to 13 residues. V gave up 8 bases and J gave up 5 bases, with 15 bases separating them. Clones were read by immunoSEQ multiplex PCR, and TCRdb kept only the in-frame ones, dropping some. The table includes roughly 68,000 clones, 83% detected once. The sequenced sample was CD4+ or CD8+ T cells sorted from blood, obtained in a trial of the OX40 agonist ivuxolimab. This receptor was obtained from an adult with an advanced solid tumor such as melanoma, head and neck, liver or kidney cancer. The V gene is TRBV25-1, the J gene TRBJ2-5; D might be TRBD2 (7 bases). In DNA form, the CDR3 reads TGTGCCAGCGTACAGGGAGGGGAGGAGACCCAGTACTTC. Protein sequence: CASVQGGEETQYF.